This is a list of T cell receptor beta chains from one sample in a study of cytomegalovirus exposure and HLA in healthy donors. The method was immunoSEQ multiplex PCR; TCRdb's version includes in-frame clones alone and lacks a portion of them. The sample consists of 160,000 or so clones, approximately 80% of them appearing once. Source material: PBMCs. These receptors were collected from a man aged 18 to 30 in good health and CMV-seronegative. CDR3s include the opening cysteine and the closing phenylalanine or tryptophan. A D gene is named only where the DNA matches it firmly. The listing skips clone size in some rows; elsewhere it reads once, few, many or a size class.

NA	TRBV7-3	NA	TRBJ2-1	CASSSGLSDEQFF	TGTGCCAGCAGCTCCGGACTATCCGATGAGCAGTTCTTC
TRBD1	TRBV30	NA	TRBJ2-7	CACTTGSEQYF	TGTGCCTGTACGACAGGGTCCGAGCAGTACTTC
TRBD1	TRBV27	NA	TRBJ2-7	CASSLSPGGIDEQYF	TGTGCCAGCAGTTTATCGCCAGGGGGCATCGACGAGCAGTACTTC
NA	TRBV5-8	few	TRBJ2-4	CASSIRVKKNIQYF	TGTGCCAGCAGCATCAGGGTTAAGAAAAACATTCAGTACTTC
NA	TRBV5-1	once	TRBJ2-3	CASSLDRYTDTQYF	TGCGCCAGCAGCTTGGACAGGTATACAGATACGCAGTATTTT
TRBD1	TRBV19	NA	TRBJ1-5	CASTADRGWNQPQHF	TGTGCCAGTACCGCCGACAGGGGCTGGAATCAGCCCCAGCATTTT
NA	TRBV7-9	NA	TRBJ1-4	CASSSLGEKLFF	TGTGCCAGCAGCTCCCTCGGGGAAAAACTGTTTTTT
TRBD1	TRBV4-1	NA	TRBJ1-1	CASSQHRQGNTEAFF	TGCGCCAGCAGCCAGCACCGACAGGGCAACACTGAAGCTTTCTTT
NA	TRBV28	NA	TRBJ1-1	CASSLYSTEAFF	TGTGCCAGCAGCCTTTATTCCACTGAAGCTTTCTTT
NA	TRBV7-3	NA	TRBJ1-2	CASSMDSNYGYTF	TGTGCCAGCAGCATGGACAGTAACTATGGCTACACCTTC
TRBD1	TRBV28	NA	TRBJ1-4	CATPQGDEKLFF	TGTGCCACCCCCCAGGGGGATGAAAAACTGTTTTTT
NA	TRBV11-2	once	TRBJ1-2	CASSLGGFNYGYTF	TGTGCCAGCAGCTTAGGCGGGTTTAACTATGGCTACACCTTC
TRBD1	TRBV19	NA	TRBJ2-1	CASTIPGQLNEQFF	TGTGCCAGTACCATCCCGGGACAGCTTAATGAGCAGTTCTTC
NA	TRBV19	NA	TRBJ1-6	CASSPRQSSYNSPLHF	TGTGCCAGTAGTCCGCGACAGAGCTCCTATAATTCACCCCTCCACTTT
TRBD2	TRBV5-1	NA	TRBJ2-1	CASSSGESSYNEQFF	TGCGCCAGCAGCAGCGGGGAAAGCTCCTACAATGAGCAGTTCTTC
NA	TRBV7-9	NA	TRBJ2-5	CASSHKGGRETQYF	TGTGCCAGCAGTCACAAGGGGGGGAGAGAGACCCAGTACTTC
NA	TRBV5-1	few	TRBJ2-1	CASSSRPLDFEQFF	TGCGCCAGCAGCTCGAGACCACTAGACTTTGAGCAGTTCTTC
NA	TRBV10-3	NA	TRBJ1-3	CAISGDISTIYF	TGTGCCATCAGTGGGGACATATCCACCATATATTTT
TRBD2	TRBV5-1	NA	TRBJ2-7	CASTAGVPLAYGTSDTYEQYF	TGCGCCAGCACCGCGGGGGTACCCCTGGCGTACGGGACTAGCGACACCTACGAGCAGTACTTC
TRBD1	TRBV5-1	NA	TRBJ2-3	CASSLAGQGSTDTQYF	TGCGCCAGCAGCTTGGCGGGACAGGGGAGCACAGATACGCAGTATTTT
TRBD1	TRBV29-1	NA	TRBJ1-1	CSGTGAVDYTEAFF	TGCAGCGGGACAGGGGCCGTGGATTATACTGAAGCTTTCTTT
NA	TRBV7-3	NA	TRBJ2-3	CASSLRGDGPTDTQYF	TGTGCCAGCAGCTTAAGGGGGGACGGTCCCACAGATACGCAGTATTTT
NA	TRBV28	medium-sized	TRBJ2-2	CASSSSGSNGELFF	TGTGCCAGCAGTTCCTCCGGGTCCAACGGGGAGCTGTTTTTT